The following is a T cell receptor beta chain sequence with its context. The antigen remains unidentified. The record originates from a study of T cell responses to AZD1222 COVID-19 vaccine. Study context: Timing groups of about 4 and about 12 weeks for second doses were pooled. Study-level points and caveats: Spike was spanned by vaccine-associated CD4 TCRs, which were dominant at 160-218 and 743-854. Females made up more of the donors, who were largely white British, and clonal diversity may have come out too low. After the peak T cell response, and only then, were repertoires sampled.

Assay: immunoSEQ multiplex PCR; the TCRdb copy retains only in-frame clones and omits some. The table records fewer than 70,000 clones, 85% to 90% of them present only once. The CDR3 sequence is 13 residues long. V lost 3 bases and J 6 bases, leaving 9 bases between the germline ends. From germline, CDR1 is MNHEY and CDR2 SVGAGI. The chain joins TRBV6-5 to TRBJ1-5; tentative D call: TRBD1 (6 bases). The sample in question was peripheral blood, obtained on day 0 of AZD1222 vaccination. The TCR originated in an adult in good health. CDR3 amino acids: CASSYGGGQPQHF. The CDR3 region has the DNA TGTGCCAGCAGTTATGGAGGGGGTCAGCCCCAGCATTTT.